This T cell receptor beta chain was retrieved from a study of cytomegalovirus exposure and HLA in healthy donors. Study-wide results and caveats: In a later analysis, several top co-occurrence clusters appeared linked to parvovirus B19, influenza, CMV and Epstein-Barr virus.

With regard to this clone: Its antigen is not identified.

A multiplex PCR was run with 60 Vbeta primers and 13 Jbeta primers. Profiled with immunoSEQ multiplex PCR; TCRdb holds only in-frame clones, not every one. The table records 130,000 to 150,000 clones, 80% of them present only once. Sequenced material: PBMCs. The sequence was collected from a middle-aged man in good health and CMV-seropositive.

The CDR3 protein is CASSPTNRQLNYGYTF. Here the CDR3 DNA reads TGTGCCAGTAGTCCTACAAACAGGCAACTTAACTATGGCTACACCTTC. The rearrangement links TRBV19 to TRBJ1-2; tentative D call: TRBD1 (5 bases). The ends were cut back, 5 bases at V and 1 base at J, with 17 bases in the middle. This CDR3 has 16 residues. Germline CDR1 reads LNHDA; CDR2 reads SQIVND (reference sequence).